This is a list of T cell receptor beta chains from one sample in a study of T cell responses to AZD1222 COVID-19 vaccine. Libraries were prepared by immunoSEQ multiplex PCR; TCRdb keeps only in-frame clonotypes and omits some of them. Here the sample spans 100,000 to 150,000 clones, 91% being singletons. The sample here was peripheral blood, taken on day 0 of AZD1222 vaccination. The origin of the receptors is an adult in good health. Both conserved end residues are trimmed from each CDR3.

TRBJ1-2 TRBV25-1 ASSEDGGRPGYT
TRBJ2-6 TRBV24-1 ATSGRQGGGANVLT
TRBJ1-3 TRBV7-2 ASSREGLGGNTIY
TRBJ1-3 TRBV3-1/TRBV3-2 ASSPLVRRGGNTIY
TRBJ2-2 TRBV11-3 ASSRVYGGELF
TRBJ2-7 TRBV12-3/TRBV12-4 ASSPSRYEQY
TRBJ1-1 TRBV12-3/TRBV12-4 ASTPTGLSEAF
TRBJ2-7 TRBV30 AWIRAAGGEQY
TRBJ1-2 TRBV7-9 ASSLVGGNGYT
TRBJ2-1 TRBV2 ASDNNEQF
TRBJ1-2 TRBV25-1 ASSESGGALGGYT
TRBJ2-3 TRBV29-1 SASQGYTQY
TRBJ2-7 TRBV6-2/TRBV6-3 ASSYNPSYEQY
TRBJ1-1 TRBV7-2 ASSNRKGVKAF
TRBJ2-1 TRBV3-1/TRBV3-2 ASSQELGADEQF
TRBJ1-3 TRBV20-1 SASHRNSGNTIY
TRBJ2-2 TRBV10-3 AISDNRGTGELF
TRBJ2-7 TRBV29-1 SVPGTSGYEQY
TRBJ2-2 TRBV7-2 ASSVVGTGGNTGELF
TRBJ1-2 TRBV7-2 ASSFSGREANYGYT
TRBJ1-2 TRBV5-4 ASSLGGVGYT
TRBJ2-1 TRBV7-3 ASSNTGIGTSGTSSYNEQF
TRBJ2-7 TRBV25-1 ASSGKGLGWSYYEQY
TRBJ1-1 TRBV18 ASSPVLNTEAF
TRBJ2-7 TRBV5-5 ASSPRDYSYEQY
TRBJ1-3 TRBV2 AANFESSGNTIY
TRBJ2-1 TRBV12-3/TRBV12-4 ASSIGGYNEQF
TRBJ1-5 TRBV19 ASSSGTGGRSNQPQH
TRBJ2-7 TRBV4-1 ASSHRGTSGSYEQY
TRBJ1-2 TRBV7-9 ASSLGDRGLRNYGYT
TRBJ2-7 TRBV7-2 ASSFVGQASSYEQY
TRBJ1-1 TRBV7-2 ASSLASKGEAF
TRBJ2-3 TRBV3-1/TRBV3-2 ASSQASGIRTDTQY
TRBJ1-5 TRBV6-2/TRBV6-3 ASSPRDPNQPQH
TRBJ2-2 TRBV19 ASSIRARPATGELF
TRBJ2-7 TRBV6-5 ASINWKSYEQY
TRBJ1-1 TRBV27 ASSSSLLAIMNTEAF